This T cell receptor (beta chain) came from a study of sequential checkpoint blockade in melanoma. Study background: DNA from 91 pretreatment tumor samples underwent TCRβ immunosequencing. Twenty-two patients had tumor biopsies before treatment and at week 13.

Study-level findings and limits: T-cell fraction and clonality followed PD-L1 and CD8+ counts, not mutational load.

There are 15 residues in the CDR3. Germline V gene data show CDR1 as LGHNT and CDR2 as FRNRAP. Method: immunoSEQ multiplex PCR; TCRdb's copy keeps in-frame clones and lacks some. The table has about 11,000 clones, roughly 28% seen once. A word on this clone: Its antigen is undetermined.

Documented treatment: randomized to nivolumab then ipilimumab (arm A) or the reverse (arm B). The specimen comprised tumor tissue (inferred from file names), sampled from a patient given nivolumab and ipilimumab in sequence. The chain links TRBV12-5 to TRBJ1-2, with TRBD1 as a possible D gene (5 bases). The sequence was obtained from a human donor with melanoma. This CDR3 is CASTPFGAENYGYTF. The CDR3 DNA sequence: TGTGCCAGCACCCCCTTTGGGGCGGAAAACTATGGCTACACCTTC.